This T cell receptor (beta chain) appears in the sequencing data of a study of blood T cell repertoires in COVID-19 (dated by TCRdb to 2018 to 2020). For the study in its entirety: Collaborator samples came from the United States, Italy and Spain and covered acute and convalescent phases of COVID-19. The material from the prospective study consisted of cDNA or gDNA derived from T cells, B-cell-depleted T cells, or PBMCs. The dataset comprised deeply sampled blood TCRbeta repertoires from subjects exposed to, actively infected with, or recovered from COVID-19. A freely available public database, intended as a resource for researchers studying the immune response to SARS-CoV-2, is where the repertoires were released. Samples were obtained from the ongoing ImmuneRACE study (first 160 participants) and from approximately 1,200 subjects provided by 6 global collaborators. Nearly every sample came with metadata listing a de-identified subject ID, COVID-19 status, age in years and sex. Where available, HLA class I and class II types were obtained from metadata supplied by the sample provider rather than from assay-based typing.

Enrolling through a virtual design, the prospective study's participants ranged in age from roughly 18 to 90 years and lived across some 22 United States geographic areas. To assign participants to cohorts, the prospective study relied on clinical history that participants themselves reported in a screening survey and a study questionnaire. Recovered participants in ImmuneRACE Cohort 3 were defined by two consecutive negative NP/OP PCR tests, clearance by a healthcare professional, or resolution of symptoms. In the prospective study, mobile phlebotomists collected whole blood, serum and a nasopharyngeal or oropharyngeal swab from each participant. Over a roughly 2-month period, participants in the prospective study had the option of providing additional blood draws and questionnaires. Prospective study blood samples were shipped either frozen or at room temperature before DNA extraction. Regarding this clone: The clone's antigen remains unknown. No base quality information exists; no much larger clone differs at one position.

The germline V gene sets CDR1 to KGHSH and CDR2 to LQKENI. V is reduced by 0 bases and J by 2 bases, leaving a spacing of 8 bases between them. The CDR3 spans 15 residues, from the cysteine through the phenylalanine. Left in the record is the CDR3 DNA by itself, 45 bases read in frame from the first base. The immunoSEQ Assay, a bias-controlled multiplex PCR, was used to amplify TCRbeta CDR3 regions from genomic DNA. Regarding the original processing steps: The number of nucleated cells in each sample was estimated from the amplification of reference gene primers within the assay. Sequence reads were collapsed and filtered to measure the absolute abundance of every unique TCRbeta CDR3 rearrangement. For each sample, productive Simpson clonality was calculated as the square root of Simpson's diversity index over productive rearrangements. Not all clones reach the TCRdb copy of this immuneACCESS table, which keeps in-frame sequences only. Checked studies attribute under half of the gap to unresolved V genes and leave the rest unexplained. That table gives V, J and clone size, and the DNA gave D and trimming. This sample holds about 210,000 clones; 70% to 90% were observed only once. 9.2% of the sample is taken by the ten largest.

The paper as a whole reports these results and caveats: Clinical and demographic metadata were provided uncurated, with the amount varying by source and participant.

The sequence links TRBV18 to TRBJ2-1; TRBD1 is a possible D gene, resting on 6 matching bases. The material sequenced was PBMCs or T cells enriched from blood (not recorded which). This TCR came from a man aged 35 to 55 who had recovered from COVID-19. The CDR3 is CASSPPGQTYNEQFF. Read as DNA, the sequence is TGTGCCAGCTCACCACCCGGACAGACCTACAATGAGCAGTTCTTC.